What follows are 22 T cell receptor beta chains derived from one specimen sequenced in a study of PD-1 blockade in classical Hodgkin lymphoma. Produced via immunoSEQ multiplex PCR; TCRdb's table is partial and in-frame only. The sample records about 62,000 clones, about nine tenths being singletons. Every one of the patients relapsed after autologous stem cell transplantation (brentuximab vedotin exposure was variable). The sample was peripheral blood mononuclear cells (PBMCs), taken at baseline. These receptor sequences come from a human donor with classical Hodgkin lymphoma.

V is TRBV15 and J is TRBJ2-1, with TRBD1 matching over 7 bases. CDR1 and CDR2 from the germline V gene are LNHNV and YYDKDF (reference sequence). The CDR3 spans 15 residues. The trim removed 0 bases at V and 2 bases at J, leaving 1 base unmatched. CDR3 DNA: TGTGCCACCAGCAGAGATGGACAGGCCTACAATGAGCAGTTCTTC. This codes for CATSRDGQAYNEQFF. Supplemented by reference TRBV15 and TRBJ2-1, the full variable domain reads DAMVIQNPRYQVTQFGKPVTLSCSQTLNHNVMYWYQQKSSQAPKLLFHYYDKDFNNEADTPDNFQSRRPNTSFCFLDIRSPGLGDTAMYLCATSRDGQAYNEQFFGPGTRLTVL.

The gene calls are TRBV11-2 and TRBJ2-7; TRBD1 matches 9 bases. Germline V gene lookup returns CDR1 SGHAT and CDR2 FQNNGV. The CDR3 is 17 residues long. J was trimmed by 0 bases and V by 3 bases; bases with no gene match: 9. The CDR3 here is CASSLRGGQGPSYEQYF. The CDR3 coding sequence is TGTGCCAGCAGCTTGCGTGGTGGACAGGGGCCCTCCTACGAGCAGTACTTC.

The CDR3: CASSFQAQETQYF. The DNA for the CDR3 is TGTGCCAGCAGTTTTCAGGCTCAAGAGACCCAGTACTTC. The rearrangement uses TRBV6-5 and TRBJ2-5; D uncertain. V was cut by 4 bases and J by 2 bases, with 8 bases left in between. CDR1 and CDR2 (germline): MNHEY, SVGAGI. This CDR3 comprises 13 residues.

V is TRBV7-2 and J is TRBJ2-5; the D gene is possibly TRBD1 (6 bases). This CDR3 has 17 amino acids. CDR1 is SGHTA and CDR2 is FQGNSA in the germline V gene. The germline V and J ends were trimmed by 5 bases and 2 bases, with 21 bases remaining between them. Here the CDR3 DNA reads TGTGCCAGCAGCCCAGGACAGCCAGGGTACGGACAAGAGACCCAGTACTTC. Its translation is CASSPGQPGYGQETQYF.

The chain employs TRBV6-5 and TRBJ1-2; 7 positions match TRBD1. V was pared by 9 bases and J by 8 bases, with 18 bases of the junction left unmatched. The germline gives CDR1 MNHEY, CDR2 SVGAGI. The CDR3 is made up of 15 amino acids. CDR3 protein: CASATRDSPARGYTF. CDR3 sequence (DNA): TGTGCCAGTGCGACACGGGACAGCCCGGCCCGGGGCTACACCTTC.

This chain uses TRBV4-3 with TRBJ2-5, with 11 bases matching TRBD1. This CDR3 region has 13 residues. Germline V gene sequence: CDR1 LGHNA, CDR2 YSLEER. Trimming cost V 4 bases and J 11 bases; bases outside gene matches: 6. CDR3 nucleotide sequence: TGCGCCAGCAGCCTCGGGACAGGGGGACCACAGTACTTC. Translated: CASSLGTGGPQYF.

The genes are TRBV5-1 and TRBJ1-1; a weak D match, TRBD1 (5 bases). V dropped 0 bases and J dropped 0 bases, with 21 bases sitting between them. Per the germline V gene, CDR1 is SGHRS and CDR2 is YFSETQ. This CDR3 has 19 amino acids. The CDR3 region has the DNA TGCGCCAGCAGCTTGGCCGGGGAGGGGTCCTCCTTCATGAACACTGAAGCTTTCTTT. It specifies CASSLAGEGSSFMNTEAFF.

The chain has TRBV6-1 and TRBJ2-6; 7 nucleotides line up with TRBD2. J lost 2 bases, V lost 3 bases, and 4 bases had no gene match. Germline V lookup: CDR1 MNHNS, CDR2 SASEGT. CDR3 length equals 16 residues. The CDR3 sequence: CASSDLGGTGANVLTF. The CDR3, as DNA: TGTGCCAGCAGTGACCTCGGGGGGACTGGGGCCAACGTCCTGACTTTC.

The CDR3 is CASSQVRGSSQFF. CDR3 DNA: TGCGCCAGCAGCCAAGTACGGGGGAGTTCGCAGTTCTTC. The chain has TRBV4-3 and TRBJ2-1, with D possibly matching TRBD2 (6 bases). V lost 1 base, J lost 12 bases, and 13 bases lay in between. Germline-derived CDR1 and CDR2 are LGHNA and YSLEER. CDR3 length: 13 amino acids.

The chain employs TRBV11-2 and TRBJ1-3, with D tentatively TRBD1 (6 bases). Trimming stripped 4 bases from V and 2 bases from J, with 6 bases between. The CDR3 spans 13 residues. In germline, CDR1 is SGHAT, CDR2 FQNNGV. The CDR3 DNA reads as TGTGCCAGCAGCTCAGGGGCTGGAAACACCATATATTTT. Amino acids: CASSSGAGNTIYF.

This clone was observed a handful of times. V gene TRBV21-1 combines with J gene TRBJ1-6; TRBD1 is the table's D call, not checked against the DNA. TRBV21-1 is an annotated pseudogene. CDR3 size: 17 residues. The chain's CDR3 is CASSKDSLSSYNSPLHF. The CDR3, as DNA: TGTGCCAGCAGCAAGGACAGTCTCAGCTCCTATAATTCACCCCTCCACTTT.

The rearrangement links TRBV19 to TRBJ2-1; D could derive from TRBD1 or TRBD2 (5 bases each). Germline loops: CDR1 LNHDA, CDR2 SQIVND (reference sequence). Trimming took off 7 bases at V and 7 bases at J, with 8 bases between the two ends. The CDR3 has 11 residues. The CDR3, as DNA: TGTGCCAGTACTGGGGGAAATGAGCAGTTCTTC. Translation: CASTGGNEQFF. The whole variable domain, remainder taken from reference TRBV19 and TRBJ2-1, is DGGITQSPKYLFRKEGQNVTLSCEQNLNHDAMYWYRQDPGQGLRLIYYSQIVNDFQKGDIAEGYSVSREKKESFPLTVTSAQKNPTAFYLCASTGGNEQFFGPGTRLTVL.

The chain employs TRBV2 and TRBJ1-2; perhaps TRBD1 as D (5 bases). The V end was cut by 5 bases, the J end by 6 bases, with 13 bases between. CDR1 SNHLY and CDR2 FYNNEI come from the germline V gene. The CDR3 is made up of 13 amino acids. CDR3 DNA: TGTGCCAGCAGTTCACCTCGGGGCGATGGCTACACCTTC. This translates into CASSSPRGDGYTF.

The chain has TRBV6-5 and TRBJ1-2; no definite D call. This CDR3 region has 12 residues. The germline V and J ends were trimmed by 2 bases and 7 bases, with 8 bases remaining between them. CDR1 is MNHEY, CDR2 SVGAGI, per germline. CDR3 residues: CASSYRAAGYTF. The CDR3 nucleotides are TGTGCCAGCAGTTACCGCGCAGCTGGCTACACCTTC.

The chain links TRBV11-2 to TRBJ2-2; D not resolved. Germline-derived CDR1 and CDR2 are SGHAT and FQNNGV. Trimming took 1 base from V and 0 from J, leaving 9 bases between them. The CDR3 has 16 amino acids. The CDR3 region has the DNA TGTGCCAGCAGCTTAGTCTTGCAGACGAACACCGGGGAGCTGTTTTTT. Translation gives CASSLVLQTNTGELFF.

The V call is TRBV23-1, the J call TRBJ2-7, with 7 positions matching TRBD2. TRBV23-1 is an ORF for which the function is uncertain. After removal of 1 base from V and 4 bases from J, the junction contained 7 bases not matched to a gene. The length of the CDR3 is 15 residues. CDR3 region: CASSQWAAGRYEQYF. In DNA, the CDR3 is TGCGCCAGCAGTCAATGGGCAGCGGGACGGTACGAGCAGTACTTC.

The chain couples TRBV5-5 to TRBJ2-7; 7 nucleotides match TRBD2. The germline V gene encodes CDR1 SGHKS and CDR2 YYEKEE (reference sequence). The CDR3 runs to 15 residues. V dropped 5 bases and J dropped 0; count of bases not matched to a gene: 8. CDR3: CASSNRDYTSYEQYF. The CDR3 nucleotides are TGTGCCAGCAGTAATCGGGACTACACCTCCTACGAGCAGTACTTC. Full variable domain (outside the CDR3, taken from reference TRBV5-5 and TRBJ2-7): DAGVTQSPTHLIKTRGQQVTLRCSPISGHKSVSWYQQVLGQGPQFIFQYYEKEERGRGNFPDRFSARQFPNYSSELNVNALLLGDSALYLCASSNRDYTSYEQYFGPGTRLTVT.

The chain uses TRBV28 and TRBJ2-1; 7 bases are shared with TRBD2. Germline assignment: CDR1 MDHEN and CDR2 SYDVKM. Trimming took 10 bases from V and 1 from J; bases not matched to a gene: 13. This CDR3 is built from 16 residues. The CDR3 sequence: CATEDVAGESYNEQFF. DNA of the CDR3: TGTGCCACTGAAGATGTTGCGGGGGAATCCTACAATGAGCAGTTCTTC.

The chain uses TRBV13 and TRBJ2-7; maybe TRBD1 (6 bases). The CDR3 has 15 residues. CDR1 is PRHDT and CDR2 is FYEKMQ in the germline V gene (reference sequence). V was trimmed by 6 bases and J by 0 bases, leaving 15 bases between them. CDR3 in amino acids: CASSPVRDISYEQYF. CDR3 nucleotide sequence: TGTGCCAGCAGTCCCGTTCGGGACATCTCCTACGAGCAGTACTTC.

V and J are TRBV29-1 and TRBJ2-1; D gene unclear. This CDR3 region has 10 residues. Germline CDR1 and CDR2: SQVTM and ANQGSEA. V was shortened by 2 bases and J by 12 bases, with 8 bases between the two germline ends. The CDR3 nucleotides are TGCAGCGTTGAAAGGTCGGCGCAGTTCTTC. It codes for CSVERSAQFF.

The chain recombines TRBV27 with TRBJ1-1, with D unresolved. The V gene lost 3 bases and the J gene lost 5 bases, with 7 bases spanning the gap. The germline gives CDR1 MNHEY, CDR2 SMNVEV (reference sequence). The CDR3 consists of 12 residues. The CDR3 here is CASSFAGTEAFF. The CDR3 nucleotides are TGTGCCAGCAGTTTCGCGGGAACTGAAGCTTTCTTT.

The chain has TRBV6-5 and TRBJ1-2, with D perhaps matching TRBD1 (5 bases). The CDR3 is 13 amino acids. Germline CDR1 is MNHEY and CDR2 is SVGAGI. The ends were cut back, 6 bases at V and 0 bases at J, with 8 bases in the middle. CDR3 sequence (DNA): TGTGCCAGCAGCTGGACACCTAACTATGGCTACACCTTC. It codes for CASSWTPNYGYTF.